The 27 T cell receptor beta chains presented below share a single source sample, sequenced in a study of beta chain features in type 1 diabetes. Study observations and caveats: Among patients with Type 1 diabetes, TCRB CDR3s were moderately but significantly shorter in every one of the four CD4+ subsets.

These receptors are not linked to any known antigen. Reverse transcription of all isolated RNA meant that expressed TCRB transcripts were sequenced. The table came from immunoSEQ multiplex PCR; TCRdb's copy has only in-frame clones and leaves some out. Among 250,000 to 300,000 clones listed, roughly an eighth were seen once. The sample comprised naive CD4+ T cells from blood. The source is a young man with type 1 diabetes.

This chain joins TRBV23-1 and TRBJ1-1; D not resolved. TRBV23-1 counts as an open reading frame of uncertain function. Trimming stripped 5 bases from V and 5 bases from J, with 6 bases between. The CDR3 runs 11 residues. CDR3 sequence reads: CASSAGTEAFF. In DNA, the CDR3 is TGCGCCAGCAGTGCAGGAACTGAAGCTTTCTTT.

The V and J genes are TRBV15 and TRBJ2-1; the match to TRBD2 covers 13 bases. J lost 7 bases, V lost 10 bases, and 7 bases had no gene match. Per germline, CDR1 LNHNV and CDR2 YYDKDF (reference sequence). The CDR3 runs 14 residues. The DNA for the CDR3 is TGTGCCAGCGGGACTAGCGGGATTAAAAATGAGCAGTTCTTC. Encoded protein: CASGTSGIKNEQFF.

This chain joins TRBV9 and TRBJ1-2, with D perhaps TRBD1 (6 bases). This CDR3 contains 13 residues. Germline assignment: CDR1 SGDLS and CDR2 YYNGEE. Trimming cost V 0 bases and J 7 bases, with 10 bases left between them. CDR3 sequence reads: CASSVGTEGGYTF. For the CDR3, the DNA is TGTGCCAGCAGCGTAGGGACAGAAGGTGGCTACACCTTC.

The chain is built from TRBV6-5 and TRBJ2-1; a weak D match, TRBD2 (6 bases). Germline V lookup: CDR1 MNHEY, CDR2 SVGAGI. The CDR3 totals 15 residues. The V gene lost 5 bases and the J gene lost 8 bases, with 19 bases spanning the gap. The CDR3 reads CASSRKFRGDHEQFF. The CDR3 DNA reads TGTGCCAGCAGTCGAAAGTTCCGCGGGGACCATGAGCAGTTCTTC.

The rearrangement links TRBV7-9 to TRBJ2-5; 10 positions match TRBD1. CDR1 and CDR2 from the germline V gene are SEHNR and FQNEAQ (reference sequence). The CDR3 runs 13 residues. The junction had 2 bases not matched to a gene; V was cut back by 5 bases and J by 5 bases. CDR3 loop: CASSQGQGETQYF. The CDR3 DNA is TGTGCCAGCAGCCAGGGACAGGGGGAGACCCAGTACTTC.

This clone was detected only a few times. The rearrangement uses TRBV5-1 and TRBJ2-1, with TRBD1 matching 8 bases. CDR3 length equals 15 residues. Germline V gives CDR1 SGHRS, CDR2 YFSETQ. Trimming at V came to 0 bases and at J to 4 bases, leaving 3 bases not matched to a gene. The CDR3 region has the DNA TGCGCCAGCAGCTTGGCCGGGGACAGGTACAATGAGCAGTTCTTC. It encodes CASSLAGDRYNEQFF. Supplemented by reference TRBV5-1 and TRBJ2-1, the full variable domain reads KAGVTQTPRYLIKTRGQQVTLSCSPISGHRSVSWYQQTPGQGLQFLFEYFSETQRNKGNFPGRFSGRQFSNSRSEMNVSTLELGDSALYLCASSLAGDRYNEQFFGPGTRLTVL.

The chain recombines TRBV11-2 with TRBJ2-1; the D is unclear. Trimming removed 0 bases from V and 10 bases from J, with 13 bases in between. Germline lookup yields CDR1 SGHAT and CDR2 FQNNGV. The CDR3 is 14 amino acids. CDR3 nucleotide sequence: TGTGCCAGCAGCTTAGATCGGGTCTCCGAAGAGCAGTTCTTC. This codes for CASSLDRVSEEQFF.

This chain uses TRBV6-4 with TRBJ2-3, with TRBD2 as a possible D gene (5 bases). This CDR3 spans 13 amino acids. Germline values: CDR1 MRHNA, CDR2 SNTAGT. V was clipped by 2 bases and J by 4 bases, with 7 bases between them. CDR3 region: CASSDELADTQYF. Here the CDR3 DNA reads TGTGCCAGCAGTGACGAACTAGCAGATACGCAGTATTTT.

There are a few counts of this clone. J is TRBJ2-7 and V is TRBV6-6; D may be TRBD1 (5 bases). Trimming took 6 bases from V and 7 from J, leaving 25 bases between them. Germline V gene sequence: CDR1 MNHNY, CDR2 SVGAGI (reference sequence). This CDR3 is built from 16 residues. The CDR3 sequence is CASRGRAGTSILEQYF. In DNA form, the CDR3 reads TGTGCCAGCAGAGGCAGGGCCGGTACGAGTATATTGGAGCAGTACTTC.

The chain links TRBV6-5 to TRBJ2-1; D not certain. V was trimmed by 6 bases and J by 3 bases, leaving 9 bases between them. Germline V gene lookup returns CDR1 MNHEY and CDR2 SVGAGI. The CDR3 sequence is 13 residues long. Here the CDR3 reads CASRVTSYNEQFF. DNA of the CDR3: TGTGCCAGCAGGGTGACAAGCTACAATGAGCAGTTCTTC.

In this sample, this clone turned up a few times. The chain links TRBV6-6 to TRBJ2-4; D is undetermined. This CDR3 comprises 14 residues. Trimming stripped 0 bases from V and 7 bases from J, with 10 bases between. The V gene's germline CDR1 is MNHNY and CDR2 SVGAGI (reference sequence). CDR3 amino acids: CASSYSEQVNIQYF. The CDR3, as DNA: TGTGCCAGCAGTTACTCCGAGCAGGTCAACATTCAGTACTTC.

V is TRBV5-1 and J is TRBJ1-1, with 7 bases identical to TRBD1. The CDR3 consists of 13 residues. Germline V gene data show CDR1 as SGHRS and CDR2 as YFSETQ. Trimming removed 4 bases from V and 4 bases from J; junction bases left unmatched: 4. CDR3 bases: TGCGCCAGCAGCAGCACAGGGGTCACTGAAGCTTTCTTT. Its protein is CASSSTGVTEAFF.

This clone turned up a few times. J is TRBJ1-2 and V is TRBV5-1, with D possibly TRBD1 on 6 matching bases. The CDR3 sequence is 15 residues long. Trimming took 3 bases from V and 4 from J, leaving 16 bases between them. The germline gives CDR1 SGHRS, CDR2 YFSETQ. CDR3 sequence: CASSSDRTLGYGYTF. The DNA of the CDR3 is TGCGCCAGCAGCTCCGACAGGACCTTGGGCTATGGCTACACCTTC.

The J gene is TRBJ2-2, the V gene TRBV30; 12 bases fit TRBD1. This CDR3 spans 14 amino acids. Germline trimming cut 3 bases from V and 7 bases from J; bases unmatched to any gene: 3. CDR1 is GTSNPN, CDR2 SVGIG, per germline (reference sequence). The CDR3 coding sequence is TGTGCCTGGAGGGGACAGGGGGCCCTCGGGGAGCTGTTTTTT. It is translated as CAWRGQGALGELFF.

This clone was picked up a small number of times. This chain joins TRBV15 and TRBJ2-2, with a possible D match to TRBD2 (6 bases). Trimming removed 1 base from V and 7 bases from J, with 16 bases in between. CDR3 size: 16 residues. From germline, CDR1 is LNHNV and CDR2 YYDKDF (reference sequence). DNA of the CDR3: TGTGCCACCAGCAGAGTGAGGGGAGGTTATGGCGGGGAGCTGTTTTTT. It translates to CATSRVRGGYGGELFF.

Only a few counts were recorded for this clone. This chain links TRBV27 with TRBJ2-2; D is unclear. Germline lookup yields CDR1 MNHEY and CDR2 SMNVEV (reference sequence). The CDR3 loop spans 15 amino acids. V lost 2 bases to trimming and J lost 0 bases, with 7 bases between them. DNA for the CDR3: TGTGCCAGCAGTTTAGAGCTTTCGAACACCGGGGAGCTGTTTTTT. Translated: CASSLELSNTGELFF.

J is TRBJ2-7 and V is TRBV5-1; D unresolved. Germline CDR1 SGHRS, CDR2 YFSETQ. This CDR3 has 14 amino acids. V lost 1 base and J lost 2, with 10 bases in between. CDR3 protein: CASSLQVGAYEQYF. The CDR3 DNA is TGCGCCAGCAGCTTGCAGGTAGGCGCCTACGAGCAGTACTTC.

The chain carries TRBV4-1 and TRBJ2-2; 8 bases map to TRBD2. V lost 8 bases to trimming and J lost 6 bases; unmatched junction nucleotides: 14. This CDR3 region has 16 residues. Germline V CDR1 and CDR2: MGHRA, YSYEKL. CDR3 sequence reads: CASALLAARRSGELFF. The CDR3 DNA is TGCGCCAGCGCCTTACTAGCGGCTAGGCGTTCCGGGGAGCTGTTTTTT.

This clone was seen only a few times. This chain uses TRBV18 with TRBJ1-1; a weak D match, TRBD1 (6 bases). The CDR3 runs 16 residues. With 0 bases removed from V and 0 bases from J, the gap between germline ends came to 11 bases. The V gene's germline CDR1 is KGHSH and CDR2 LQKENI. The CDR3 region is CASSPPGQSVNTEAFF. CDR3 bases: TGTGCCAGCTCACCACCGGGACAATCCGTGAACACTGAAGCTTTCTTT.

The CDR3 DNA follows: TGCAGCGTTGGGGCTGACAGGCCGAACACTGAAGCTTTCTTT. Its translation: CSVGADRPNTEAFF. V is TRBV29-1 and J is TRBJ1-1, with D perhaps TRBD1 (6 bases). Per germline, CDR1 SQVTM and CDR2 ANQGSEA. This CDR3 comprises 14 residues. Trimming took 4 bases from V and 1 from J, leaving 13 bases between them.

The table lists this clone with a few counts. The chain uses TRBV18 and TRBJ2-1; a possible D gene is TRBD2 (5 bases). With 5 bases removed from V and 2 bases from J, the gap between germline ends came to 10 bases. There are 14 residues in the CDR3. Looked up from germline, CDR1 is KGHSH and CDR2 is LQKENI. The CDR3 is CASSRERTYNEQFF. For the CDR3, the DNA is TGTGCCAGCTCAAGGGAGAGGACCTACAATGAGCAGTTCTTC.

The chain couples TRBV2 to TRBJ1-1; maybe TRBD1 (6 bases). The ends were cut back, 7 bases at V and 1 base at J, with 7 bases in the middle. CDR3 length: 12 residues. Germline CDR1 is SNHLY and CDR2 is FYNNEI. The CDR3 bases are TGTGCCAGCACGACAGGGAACACTGAAGCTTTCTTT. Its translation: CASTTGNTEAFF.

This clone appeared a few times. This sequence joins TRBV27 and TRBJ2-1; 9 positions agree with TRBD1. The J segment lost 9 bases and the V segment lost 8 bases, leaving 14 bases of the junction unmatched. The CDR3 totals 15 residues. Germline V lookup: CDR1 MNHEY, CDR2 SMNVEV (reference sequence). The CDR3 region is CASRPAGTGLFEQFF. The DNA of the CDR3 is TGTGCCAGCCGACCTGCCGGGACAGGGCTTTTTGAGCAGTTCTTC.

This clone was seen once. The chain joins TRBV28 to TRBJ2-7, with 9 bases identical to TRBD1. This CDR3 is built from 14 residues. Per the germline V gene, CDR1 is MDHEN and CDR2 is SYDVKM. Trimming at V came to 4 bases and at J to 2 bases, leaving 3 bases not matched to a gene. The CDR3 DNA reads TGTGCCAGCAGTTCCCGGGACAGGGCCTACGAGCAGTACTTC. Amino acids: CASSSRDRAYEQYF.

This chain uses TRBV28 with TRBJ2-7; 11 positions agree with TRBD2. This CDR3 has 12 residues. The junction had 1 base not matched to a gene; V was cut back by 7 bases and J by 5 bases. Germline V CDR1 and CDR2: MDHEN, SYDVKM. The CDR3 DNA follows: TGTGCCAGCACGACTAGCGGGAACGAGCAGTACTTC. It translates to CASTTSGNEQYF.

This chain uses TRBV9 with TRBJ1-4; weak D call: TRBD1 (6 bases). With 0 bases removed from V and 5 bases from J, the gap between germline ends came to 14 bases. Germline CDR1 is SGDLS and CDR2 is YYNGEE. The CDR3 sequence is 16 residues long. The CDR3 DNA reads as TGTGCCAGCAGCGTAGCAACACAGGGATTAAATGAAAAACTGTTTTTT. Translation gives CASSVATQGLNEKLFF.

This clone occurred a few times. DNA for the CDR3: TGTGCCAGCAGTGCGGGACAGAAGACAACTAATGAAAAACTGTTTTTT. It is translated as CASSAGQKTTNEKLFF. This chain connects TRBV2 to TRBJ1-4, with TRBD1 matching 7 bases. The J segment lost 0 bases and the V segment lost 4 bases, leaving 5 bases of the junction unmatched. Germline CDR1 and CDR2: SNHLY and FYNNEI. The CDR3 spans 16 residues.